The entry below describes one T cell receptor beta chain. Its target is not known. UMIs that included a 6-nucleotide sample barcode were added by template switching, which took place during cDNA synthesis. TCRdb re-called the 5' RACE reads; every CDR3 protein appears as one record, without DNA. Here the sample table reports about 110,000 distinct CDR3 sequences. The data were obtained in a study of monozygotic twins with inflammatory bowel disease. This CDR3 has 15 amino acids. General study findings and limits: With inverse Simpson as the measure, TCRbeta diversity was lower in IBD patients than in healthy co-twins. Repertoire similarity did not separate concordant from discordant twins, possibly from limited power.

The material sequenced was blood. The receptor was derived from a human donor with ulcerative colitis or Crohn's disease, or a healthy co-twin of an affected twin (not recorded which). V gene TRBV12-3 or TRBV12-4 combines with J gene TRBJ2-7; TCRdb lists TRBD2, though no DNA is available to test this call. Here the CDR3 reads CASSPSGTPTIEQYF.